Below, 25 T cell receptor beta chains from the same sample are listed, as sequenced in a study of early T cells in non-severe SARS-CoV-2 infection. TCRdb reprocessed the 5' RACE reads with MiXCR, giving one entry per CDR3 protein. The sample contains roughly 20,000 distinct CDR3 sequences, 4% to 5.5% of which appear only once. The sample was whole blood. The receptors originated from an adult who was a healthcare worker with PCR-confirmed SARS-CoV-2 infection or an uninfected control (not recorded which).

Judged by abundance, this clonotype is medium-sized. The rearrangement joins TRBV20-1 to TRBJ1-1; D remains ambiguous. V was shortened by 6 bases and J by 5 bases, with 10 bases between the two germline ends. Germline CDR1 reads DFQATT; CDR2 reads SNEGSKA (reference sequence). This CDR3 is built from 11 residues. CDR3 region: CSAQDPTEAFF. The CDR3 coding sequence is TGCAGTGCGCAGGACCCGACTGAAGCTTTCTTT.

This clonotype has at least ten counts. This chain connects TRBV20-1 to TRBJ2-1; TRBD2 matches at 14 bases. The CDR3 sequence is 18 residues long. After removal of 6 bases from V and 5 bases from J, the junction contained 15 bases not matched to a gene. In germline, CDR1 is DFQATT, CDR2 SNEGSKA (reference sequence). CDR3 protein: CSAQLGLAGGSSHNEQFF. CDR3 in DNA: TGCAGTGCACAACTTGGACTAGCGGGAGGTAGCTCACACAATGAGCAGTTCTTC.

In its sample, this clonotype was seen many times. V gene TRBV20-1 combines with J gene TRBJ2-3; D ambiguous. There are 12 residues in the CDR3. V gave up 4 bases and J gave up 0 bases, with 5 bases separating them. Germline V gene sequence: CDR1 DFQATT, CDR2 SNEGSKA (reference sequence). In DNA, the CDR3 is TGCAGTGCTACTAAGAGCACAGATACGCAGTATTTT. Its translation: CSATKSTDTQYF.

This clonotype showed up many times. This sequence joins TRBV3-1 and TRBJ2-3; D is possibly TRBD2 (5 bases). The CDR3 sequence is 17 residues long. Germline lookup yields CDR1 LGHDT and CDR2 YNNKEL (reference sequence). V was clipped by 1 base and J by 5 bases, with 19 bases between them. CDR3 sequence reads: CASSQASETSLGDTQYF. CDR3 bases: TGTGCCAGCAGCCAAGCGTCCGAAACGTCACTAGGAGATACGCAGTATTTT.

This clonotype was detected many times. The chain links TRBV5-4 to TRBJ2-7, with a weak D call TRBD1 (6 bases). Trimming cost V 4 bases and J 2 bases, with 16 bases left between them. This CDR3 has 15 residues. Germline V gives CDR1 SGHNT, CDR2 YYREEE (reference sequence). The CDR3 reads CASSGSGVRTYEQYF. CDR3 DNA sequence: TGTGCCAGCAGCGGGTCAGGGGTAAGGACCTACGAGCAGTACTTC.

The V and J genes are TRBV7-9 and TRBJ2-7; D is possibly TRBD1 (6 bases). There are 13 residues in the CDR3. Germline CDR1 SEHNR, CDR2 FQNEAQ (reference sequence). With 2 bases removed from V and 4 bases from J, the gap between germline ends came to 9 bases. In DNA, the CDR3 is TGTGCCAGCAGCTTATTTCAGGGGTACGAGCAGTACGTC. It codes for CASSLFQGYEQYV.

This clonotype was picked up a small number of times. The CDR3 nucleotides read TGTGCCAGCAGTCGACAGGAACATTACGGCTACACCTTC. Protein: CASSRQEHYGYTF. The chain combines TRBV2 with TRBJ1-2; D may be TRBD1 (6 bases). The ends were cut back, 5 bases at V and 8 bases at J, with 15 bases in the middle. Looked up from germline, CDR1 is SNHLY and CDR2 is FYNNEI. The length of the CDR3 is 13 residues.

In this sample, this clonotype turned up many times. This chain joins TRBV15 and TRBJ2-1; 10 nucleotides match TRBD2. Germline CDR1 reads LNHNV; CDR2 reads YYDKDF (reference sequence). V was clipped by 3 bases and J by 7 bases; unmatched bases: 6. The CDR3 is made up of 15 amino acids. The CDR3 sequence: CATSSTSGALNEQFF. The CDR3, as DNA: TGTGCCACCAGCAGTACTAGCGGGGCCTTGAATGAGCAGTTCTTC. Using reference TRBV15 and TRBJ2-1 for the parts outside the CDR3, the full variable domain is DAMVIQNPRYQVTQFGKPVTLSCSQTLNHNVMYWYQQKSSQAPKLLFHYYDKDFNNEADTPDNFQSRRPNTSFCFLDIRSPGLGDTAMYLCATSSTSGALNEQFFGPGTRLTVL.

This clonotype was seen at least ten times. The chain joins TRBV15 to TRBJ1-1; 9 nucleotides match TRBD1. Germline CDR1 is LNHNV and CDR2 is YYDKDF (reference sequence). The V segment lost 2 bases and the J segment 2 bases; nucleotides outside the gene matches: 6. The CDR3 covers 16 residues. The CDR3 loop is CATSRPQQGANTEAFF. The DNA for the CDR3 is TGTGCCACCAGCAGACCACAACAGGGGGCTAACACTGAAGCTTTCTTT.

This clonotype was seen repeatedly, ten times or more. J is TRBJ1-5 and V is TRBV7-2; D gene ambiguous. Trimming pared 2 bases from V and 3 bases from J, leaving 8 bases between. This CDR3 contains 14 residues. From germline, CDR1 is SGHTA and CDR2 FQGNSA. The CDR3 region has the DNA TGTGCCAGCAGCTTACAAACAGTCAATCAGCCCCAGCATTTT. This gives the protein CASSLQTVNQPQHF.

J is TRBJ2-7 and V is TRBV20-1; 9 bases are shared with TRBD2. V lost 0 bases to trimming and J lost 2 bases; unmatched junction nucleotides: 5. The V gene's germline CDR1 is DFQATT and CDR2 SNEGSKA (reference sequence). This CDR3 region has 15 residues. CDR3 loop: CSARDLGLAPYEQYF. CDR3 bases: TGCAGTGCTAGAGATCTAGGACTAGCGCCCTACGAGCAGTACTTC.

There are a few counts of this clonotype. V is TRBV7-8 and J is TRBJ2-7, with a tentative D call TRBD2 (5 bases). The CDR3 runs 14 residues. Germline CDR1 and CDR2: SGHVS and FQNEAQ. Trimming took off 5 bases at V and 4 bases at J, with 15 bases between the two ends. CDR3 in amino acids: CASSPDSRGYEQYF. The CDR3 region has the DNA TGTGCCAGCAGCCCCGACTCGAGAGGGTACGAGCAGTACTTC.

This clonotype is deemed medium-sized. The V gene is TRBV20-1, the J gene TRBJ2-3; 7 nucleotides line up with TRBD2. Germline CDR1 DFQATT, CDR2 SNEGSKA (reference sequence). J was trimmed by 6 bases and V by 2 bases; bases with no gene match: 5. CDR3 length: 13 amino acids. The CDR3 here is CSARPTSPDTQYF. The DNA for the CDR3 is TGCAGTGCTAGACCGACTAGCCCCGATACGCAGTATTTT.

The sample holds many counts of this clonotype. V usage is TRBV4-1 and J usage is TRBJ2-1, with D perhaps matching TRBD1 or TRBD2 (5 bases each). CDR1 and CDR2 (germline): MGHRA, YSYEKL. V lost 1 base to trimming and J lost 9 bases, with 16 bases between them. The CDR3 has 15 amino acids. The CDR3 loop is CASSQAVRGFGEQFF. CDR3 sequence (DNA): TGCGCCAGCAGCCAAGCGGTGAGGGGATTCGGTGAGCAGTTCTTC.

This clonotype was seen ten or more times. DNA of the CDR3: TGCAGTGCTCACTTCAGGAGCTCCTACAATGAGCAGTTCTTC. The encoded protein is CSAHFRSSYNEQFF. V is TRBV20-1 and J is TRBJ2-1; D is unclear. This CDR3 is built from 14 residues. V was cut by 5 bases and J by 0 bases, with 11 bases left in between. CDR1 DFQATT and CDR2 SNEGSKA come from the germline V gene (reference sequence).

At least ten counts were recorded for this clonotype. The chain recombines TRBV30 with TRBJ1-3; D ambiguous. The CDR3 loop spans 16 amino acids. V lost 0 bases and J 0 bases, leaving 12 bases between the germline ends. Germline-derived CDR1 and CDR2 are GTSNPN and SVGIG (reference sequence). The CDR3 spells CAWSVSLRSSGNTIYF. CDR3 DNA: TGTGCCTGGAGTGTATCTCTACGTTCCTCTGGAAACACCATATATTTT. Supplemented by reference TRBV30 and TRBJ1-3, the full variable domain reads SQTIHQWPATLVQPVGSPLSLECTVEGTSNPNLYWYRQAAGRGLQLLFYSVGIGQISSEVPQNLSASRPQDRQFILSSKKLLLSDSGFYLCAWSVSLRSSGNTIYFGEGSWLTVV.

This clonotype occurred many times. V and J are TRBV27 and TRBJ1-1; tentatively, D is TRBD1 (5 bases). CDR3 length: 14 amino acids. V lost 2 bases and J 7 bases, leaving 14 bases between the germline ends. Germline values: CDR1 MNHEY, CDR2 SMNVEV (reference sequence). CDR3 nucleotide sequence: TGTGCCAGCAGTTTAATTCAGGGACCCGATGAAGCTTTCTTT. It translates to CASSLIQGPDEAFF.

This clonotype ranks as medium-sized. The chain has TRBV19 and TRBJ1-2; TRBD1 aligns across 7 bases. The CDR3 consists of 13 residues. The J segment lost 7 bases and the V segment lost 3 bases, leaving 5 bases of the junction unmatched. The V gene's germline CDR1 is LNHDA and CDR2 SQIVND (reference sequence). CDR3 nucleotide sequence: TGTGCCAGTAGTATTAAGACAGGGACTGGCTACACCTTC. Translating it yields CASSIKTGTGYTF.

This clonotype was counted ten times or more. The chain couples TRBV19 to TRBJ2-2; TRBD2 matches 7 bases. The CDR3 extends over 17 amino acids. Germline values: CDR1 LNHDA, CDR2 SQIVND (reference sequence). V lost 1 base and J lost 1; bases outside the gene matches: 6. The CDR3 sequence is CASSIVSREWNTGELFF. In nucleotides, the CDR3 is TGTGCCAGTAGTATAGTCTCGCGGGAGTGGAACACCGGGGAGCTGTTTTTT.

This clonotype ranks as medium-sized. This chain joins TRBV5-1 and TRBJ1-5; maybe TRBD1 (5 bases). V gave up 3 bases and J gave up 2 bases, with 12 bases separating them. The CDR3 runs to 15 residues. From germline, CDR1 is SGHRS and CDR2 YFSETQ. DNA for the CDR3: TGCGCCAGCAGCTGGGACGGGATCGGCAATCAGCCCCAGCATTTT. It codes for CASSWDGIGNQPQHF. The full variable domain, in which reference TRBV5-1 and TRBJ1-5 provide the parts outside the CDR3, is KAGVTQTPRYLIKTRGQQVTLSCSPISGHRSVSWYQQTPGQGLQFLFEYFSETQRNKGNFPGRFSGRQFSNSRSEMNVSTLELGDSALYLCASSWDGIGNQPQHFGDGTRLSIL.

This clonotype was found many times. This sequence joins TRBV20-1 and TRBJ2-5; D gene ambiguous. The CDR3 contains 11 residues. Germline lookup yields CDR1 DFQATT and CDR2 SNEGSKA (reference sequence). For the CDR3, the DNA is TGCAGGGTTCCACTGGCGGAGACCCAGTACTTC. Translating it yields CRVPLAETQYF.

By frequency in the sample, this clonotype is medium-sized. This CDR3 reads CASSLNSWTGIRQPQHF. The DNA of the CDR3 is TGTGCCAGCAGTTTAAATTCGTGGACAGGGATCCGGCAGCCCCAGCATTTT. This rearrangement joins TRBV12-3 or TRBV12-4 to TRBJ1-5; 8 bases agree with TRBD1. Trimming removed 2 bases from V and 7 bases from J; junction bases left unmatched: 13. CDR3 size: 17 residues.

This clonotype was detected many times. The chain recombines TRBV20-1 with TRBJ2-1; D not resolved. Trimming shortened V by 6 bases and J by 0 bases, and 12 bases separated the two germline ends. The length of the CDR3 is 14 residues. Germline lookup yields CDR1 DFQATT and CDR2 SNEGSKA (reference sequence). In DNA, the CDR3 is TGCAGTGCCTTGGACCGGAGCTCCTACAATGAGCAGTTCTTC. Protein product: CSALDRSSYNEQFF.

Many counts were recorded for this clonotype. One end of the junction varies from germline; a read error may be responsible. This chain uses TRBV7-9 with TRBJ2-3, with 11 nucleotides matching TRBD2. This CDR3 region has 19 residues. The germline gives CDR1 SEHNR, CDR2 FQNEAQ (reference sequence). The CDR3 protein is CASSVATGVAGGPADTQYF. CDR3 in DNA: TGTGCCAGCAGCGTAGCAACAGGAGTAGCGGGAGGGCCGGCAGATACGCAGTATTTT.

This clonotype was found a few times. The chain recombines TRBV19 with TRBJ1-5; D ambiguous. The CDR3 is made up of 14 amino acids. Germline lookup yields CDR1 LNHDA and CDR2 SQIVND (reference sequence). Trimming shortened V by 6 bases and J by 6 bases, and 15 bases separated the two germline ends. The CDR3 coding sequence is TGTGCCAGTAGCATATCCCTCCGGGGTCAGCCCCAGCATTTT. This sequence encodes CASSISLRGQPQHF.